By frequency in the sample, the clone carrying this TCR beta chain is medium-sized (0.01 to 0.1%). Its cognate antigen is unknown. The data originate from a study of T cell repertoires in aging, cancer and after chemotherapy. General observations from the study: In healthy donors, age-related TCR diversity loss mainly reflected lost richness.

Trimming cost V 0 bases and J 6 bases, with 3 bases left between them. From germline, CDR1 is SGHDT and CDR2 YYEEEE. The CDR3 is 12 residues long. A mixed TRB-A/B primer pool amplified rearranged TRB by multiplex touch-down PCR. MiXCR, applied by TCRdb to the multiplex PCR reads, yields one record per CDR3 protein. Of around 9,300 distinct CDR3 sequences in the sample, less than 25% were seen once. Amplification of TCR beta used genomic DNA extracted from peripheral blood. This TCR derives from a human donor with a blood cancer. The donor label of this sample is uncertain. Sequenced sample: blood. J is TRBJ2-2 and V is TRBV5-6; no definite D call. CDR3 sequence reads: CASSLVPGELFF. In nucleotides, the CDR3 is TGTGCCAGCAGCTTGGTCCCCGGGGAGCTGTTTTTT.